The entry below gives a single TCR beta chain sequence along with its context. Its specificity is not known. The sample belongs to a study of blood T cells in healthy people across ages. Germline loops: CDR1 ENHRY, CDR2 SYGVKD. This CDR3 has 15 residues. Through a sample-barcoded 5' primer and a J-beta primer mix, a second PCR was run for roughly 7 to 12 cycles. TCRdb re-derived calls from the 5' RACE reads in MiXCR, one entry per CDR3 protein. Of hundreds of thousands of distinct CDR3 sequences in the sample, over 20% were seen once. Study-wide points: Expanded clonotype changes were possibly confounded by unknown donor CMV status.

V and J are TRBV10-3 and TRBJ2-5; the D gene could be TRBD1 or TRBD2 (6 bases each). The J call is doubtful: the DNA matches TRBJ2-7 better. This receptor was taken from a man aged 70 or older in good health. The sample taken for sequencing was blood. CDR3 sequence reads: CAISEADGGLYEQYF. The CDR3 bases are TGTGCCATCAGTGAGGCCGACGGGGGCCTCTACGAGCAGTACTTC.